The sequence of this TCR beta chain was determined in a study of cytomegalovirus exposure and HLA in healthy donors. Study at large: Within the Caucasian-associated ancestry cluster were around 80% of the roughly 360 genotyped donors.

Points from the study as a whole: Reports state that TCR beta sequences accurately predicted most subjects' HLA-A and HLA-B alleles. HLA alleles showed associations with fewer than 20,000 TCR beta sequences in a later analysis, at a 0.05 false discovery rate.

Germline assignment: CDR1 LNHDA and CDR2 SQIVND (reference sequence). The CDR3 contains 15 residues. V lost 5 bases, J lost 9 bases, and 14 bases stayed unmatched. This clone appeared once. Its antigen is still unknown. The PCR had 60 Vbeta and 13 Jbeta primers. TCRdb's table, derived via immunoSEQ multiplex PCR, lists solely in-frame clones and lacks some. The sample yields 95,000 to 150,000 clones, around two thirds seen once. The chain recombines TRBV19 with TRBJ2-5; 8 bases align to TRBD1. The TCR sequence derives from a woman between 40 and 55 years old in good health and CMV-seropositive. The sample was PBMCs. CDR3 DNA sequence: TGTGCCAGTAGTCAATACTCGCAGGGGGCCTGGGCCCAGTACTTC. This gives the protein CASSQYSQGAWAQYF. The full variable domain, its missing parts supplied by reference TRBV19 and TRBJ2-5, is DGGITQSPKYLFRKEGQNVTLSCEQNLNHDAMYWYRQDPGQGLRLIYYSQIVNDFQKGDIAEGYSVSREKKESFPLTVTSAQKNPTAFYLCASSQYSQGAWAQYFGPGTRLLVL.